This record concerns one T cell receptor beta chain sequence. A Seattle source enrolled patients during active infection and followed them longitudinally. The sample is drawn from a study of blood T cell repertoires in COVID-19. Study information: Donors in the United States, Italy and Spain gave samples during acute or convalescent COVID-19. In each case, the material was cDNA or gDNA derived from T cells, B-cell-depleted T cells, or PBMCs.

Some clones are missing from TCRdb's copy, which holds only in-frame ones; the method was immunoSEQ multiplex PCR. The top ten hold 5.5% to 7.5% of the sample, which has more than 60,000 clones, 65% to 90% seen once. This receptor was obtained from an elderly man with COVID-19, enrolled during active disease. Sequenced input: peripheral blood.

The CDR3 sequence: CATKETYNADTQYF. DNA of the CDR3: TGTGCCACCAAAGAGACTTACAACGCAGATACGCAGTATTTT. This chain links TRBV2 with TRBJ2-3; no definite D call. Germline V gene sequence: CDR1 SNHLY, CDR2 FYNNEI. Trimming took off 10 bases at V and 4 bases at J, with 18 bases between the two ends. The CDR3 runs 14 residues.